The next 13 T cell receptor beta chains were all read from a single sample in a study of T cell responses to AZD1222 COVID-19 vaccine. The method was immunoSEQ multiplex PCR; TCRdb's version includes in-frame clones alone and lacks a portion of them. The table shows some 200,000 clones, with approximately 90% occurring only once. Sequences were derived from peripheral blood, sampled on day 0 of AZD1222 vaccination. The receptor source for this set is an adult in good health.

The chain recombines TRBV5-4 with TRBJ2-7; 8 bases are a match to TRBD2. Looked up from germline, CDR1 is SGHNT and CDR2 is YYREEE (reference sequence). CDR3 length: 15 amino acids. The V segment lost 0 bases and the J segment 6 bases; nucleotides outside the gene matches: 8. The CDR3 loop is CASSLVGGRTGEQYF. CDR3 nucleotides: TGTGCCAGCAGCTTGGTTGGCGGGAGGACGGGCGAGCAGTACTTC. Together with reference TRBV5-4 and TRBJ2-7, the CDR3 gives the full variable domain: ETGVTQSPTHLIKTRGQQVTLRCSSQSGHNTVSWYQQALGQGPQFIFQYYREEENGRGNFPPRFSGLQFPNYSSELNVNALELDDSALYLCASSLVGGRTGEQYFGPGTRLTVT.

Written as DNA, the CDR3 is TGTGCCAGCAGCCCTCAAGGACAGGGAAAAAACATTCAGTACTTC. Translating it yields CASSPQGQGKNIQYF. The rearrangement links TRBV7-9 to TRBJ2-4; the match to TRBD1 covers 8 bases. There are 15 residues in the CDR3. V trimming: 5 bases; J trimming: 4 bases; junction bases outside the gene matches: 7. CDR1 is SEHNR, CDR2 FQNEAQ, per germline (reference sequence).

The chain joins TRBV28 to TRBJ1-2, with no clear D. Trimming shortened V by 7 bases and J by 9 bases, and 18 bases separated the two germline ends. This CDR3 comprises 13 residues. Germline CDR1 is MDHEN and CDR2 is SYDVKM. CDR3 in amino acids: CASTDATPSRYTF. As DNA, the CDR3 is TGTGCCAGCACCGACGCGACCCCTTCGCGCTACACCTTC.

About this clone itself: The germline gene is not matched at one end of the junction; a read error may be the cause. The chain couples TRBV5-1 to TRBJ2-3; no firm D call. CDR1 is SGHRS and CDR2 is YFSETQ in the germline V gene. This CDR3 has 12 amino acids. In DNA, the CDR3 is TGCGCCAGCAGTTTGGAAACAGATACGCAGTATTTT. Its translation is CASSLETDTQYF.

This chain uses TRBV21-1 with TRBJ2-7; the table's D call, TRBD1, was not checked against the DNA. TRBV21-1 is assigned pseudogene status. The CDR3 is 15 amino acids. Here the CDR3 reads CASSKALQGVGEQYF. In DNA, the CDR3 is TGTGCCAGCAGCAAAGCGCTCCAAGGGGTGGGCGAGCAGTACTTC.

The chain uses TRBV24-1 and TRBJ1-2; TRBD1 aligns across 11 bases. The CDR3 runs to 17 residues. Germline trimming cut 5 bases from V and 4 bases from J; bases unmatched to any gene: 11. Germline V gene sequence: CDR1 KGHDR, CDR2 SFDVKD. CDR3 sequence reads: CATSGRVGQGASYGYTF. For the CDR3, the DNA is TGTGCCACCAGTGGTCGTGTCGGACAGGGGGCGAGCTATGGCTACACCTTC.

This clone was observed once. The chain has TRBV5-1 and TRBJ1-4, with 9 bases lining up with TRBD1. CDR3 size: 16 residues. Trimming took 5 bases from V and 8 from J; bases not matched to a gene: 13. The germline V gene encodes CDR1 SGHRS and CDR2 YFSETQ. The CDR3 loop is CASRQIYRGLREKLFF. In DNA, the CDR3 is TGCGCCAGCAGACAAATTTACAGGGGGCTTCGGGAAAAACTGTTTTTT.

The J gene is TRBJ1-2, the V gene TRBV28; 8 bases agree with TRBD1. The CDR3 runs to 15 residues. Trimming cost V 4 bases and J 5 bases; bases outside gene matches: 9. Germline V gene sequence: CDR1 MDHEN, CDR2 SYDVKM. The CDR3 sequence is CASSSGQGSGYGYTF. DNA for the CDR3: TGTGCCAGCAGTTCAGGACAGGGCTCAGGGTATGGCTACACCTTC.

The rearrangement uses TRBV24-1 and TRBJ2-7, with D perhaps matching TRBD2 (7 bases). The CDR3 length is 12 residues. Trimming took off 10 bases at V and 5 bases at J, with 14 bases between the two ends. Per the germline V gene, CDR1 is KGHDR and CDR2 is SFDVKD. CDR3 nucleotide sequence: TGTGCCACGAGGGGGGGAGAGGACGAGCAGTACTTC. Residues: CATRGGEDEQYF.

This clone was detected a few times. The genes are TRBV5-8 and TRBJ2-2, with 8 bases that match TRBD2. The germline V gene encodes CDR1 SGHTS and CDR2 YDEGEE. The CDR3 runs 15 residues. Trimming at V came to 0 bases and at J to 2 bases, leaving 0 bases not matched to a gene. The CDR3 loop reads CASSLGTSNTGELFF. Here the CDR3 DNA reads TGTGCCAGCAGCTTGGGGACTAGCAACACCGGGGAGCTGTTTTTT.

V gene TRBV18 combines with J gene TRBJ2-3, with a tentative D call TRBD2 (6 bases). The CDR3 covers 14 residues. Germline CDR1 KGHSH, CDR2 LQKENI. V shed 7 bases and J shed 7 bases, with 18 bases lying between them. The chain's CDR3 is CASCSLRDSNTQYF. The CDR3 nucleotides are TGTGCCAGCTGCTCTCTCAGGGACTCCAATACGCAGTATTTT.

The chain combines TRBV24-1 with TRBJ2-3; unclear D gene. V was pared by 1 base and J by 3 bases, with 7 bases between. This CDR3 region has 14 residues. In germline, CDR1 is KGHDR, CDR2 SFDVKD. The CDR3 DNA reads as TGTGCCACCAGTGATTTAGCCCGGACAGATACGCAGTATTTT. This encodes CATSDLARTDTQYF.

V usage is TRBV12-5 and J usage is TRBJ2-1; TRBD2 aligns across 12 bases. The V segment lost 5 bases and the J segment 3 bases; nucleotides outside the gene matches: 5. This CDR3 contains 16 residues. The germline CDR1 and CDR2 sequences are LGHNT and FRNRAP. CDR3 in amino acids: CASGPLAGGVYNEQFF. The CDR3 DNA follows: TGTGCTAGTGGTCCCCTAGCGGGAGGGGTCTACAATGAGCAGTTCTTC.